The source of this TCR beta chain is a study of cytomegalovirus exposure and HLA in healthy donors. General study points: A later analysis found common viral pathogens apparently linked to several of the most significant clusters. TCR beta sequences reportedly predicted most subjects' HLA-A and HLA-B alleles accurately.

The PCR employed 60 Vbeta primers together with 13 Jbeta primers. Profiling relied on immunoSEQ multiplex PCR, and the TCRdb table lists in-frame clones only, not all of them. The sample consists of around 140,000 clones, around 77% of them appearing once. CDR1 DFQATT and CDR2 SNEGSKA come from the germline V gene (reference sequence). Trimming shortened V by 3 bases and J by 7 bases, and 7 bases separated the two germline ends. The CDR3 extends over 11 amino acids. A word on this clone: Its antigen is not known.

The rearrangement uses TRBV20-1 and TRBJ1-5; D call uncertain. Sequencing used PBMCs. The sequence was collected from a woman aged 55-69 years in good health and CMV-seronegative. DNA of the CDR3: TGCAGTGCTAGCGTGGGCCAGCCCCAGCATTTT. Its translation: CSASVGQPQHF.